The 4 T cell receptor beta chains given below trace back to one sample, sequenced in a study of blood T cells in healthy people across ages. The second PCR ran roughly 7 to 11 cycles with a sample-barcoded 5' primer and J-beta primers. TCRdb processed the 5' RACE reads anew with MiXCR; each CDR3 protein has one entry. The table has 700,000 to 1,000,000 distinct CDR3 sequences, approximately 48% seen once; the top ten hold about a fifth. The specimen sequenced was blood. The receptors come from a man in his 60s in good health.

The rearrangement links TRBV7-9 to TRBJ2-2; 14 bases match TRBD2. The junction had 5 bases not matched to a gene; V was cut back by 2 bases and J by 0 bases. Germline lookup yields CDR1 SEHNR and CDR2 FQNEAQ (reference sequence). The CDR3 extends over 19 amino acids. The CDR3 reads CASSLRTSGGHANTGELFF. In DNA form, the CDR3 reads TGTGCCAGCAGCTTAAGGACTAGCGGGGGGCACGCGAACACCGGGGAGCTGTTTTTT.

The rearrangement joins TRBV11-2 to TRBJ2-2; 8 bases match TRBD1. The length of the CDR3 is 16 residues. V was pared by 3 bases and J by 1 base, with 4 bases of the junction left unmatched. The germline gives CDR1 SGHAT, CDR2 FQNNGV. The CDR3, as DNA: TGTGCCAGCAGCTTGCAGGGGGCCCGGAACACCGGGGAGCTGTTTTTT. Protein product: CASSLQGARNTGELFF.

This clonotype was counted only a few times. The rearrangement joins TRBV12-3 or TRBV12-4 to TRBJ1-6, with TRBD1 identical over 7 bases. The V and J ends lost 4 bases and 7 bases, in that order; junction bases with no gene match: 13. The CDR3 loop spans 17 amino acids. CDR3 sequence reads: CASSSRTGHSKNSPLHF. CDR3 sequence (DNA): TGTGCCAGCAGTTCGCGGACAGGCCACTCCAAAAATTCACCCCTCCACTTT.

The gene calls are TRBV6-2 or TRBV6-3 and TRBJ2-6, with TRBD1 matching 7 bases. In germline, CDR1 is MNHEY, CDR2 SVGEGT. V lost 4 bases, J lost 0 bases, and 12 bases stayed unmatched. CDR3 size: 19 residues. This chain's CDR3 is CASSSRQGLPTSGANVLTF. The CDR3 DNA sequence: TGTGCCAGCAGTTCTAGACAGGGTTTACCAACCTCTGGGGCCAACGTCCTGACTTTC.